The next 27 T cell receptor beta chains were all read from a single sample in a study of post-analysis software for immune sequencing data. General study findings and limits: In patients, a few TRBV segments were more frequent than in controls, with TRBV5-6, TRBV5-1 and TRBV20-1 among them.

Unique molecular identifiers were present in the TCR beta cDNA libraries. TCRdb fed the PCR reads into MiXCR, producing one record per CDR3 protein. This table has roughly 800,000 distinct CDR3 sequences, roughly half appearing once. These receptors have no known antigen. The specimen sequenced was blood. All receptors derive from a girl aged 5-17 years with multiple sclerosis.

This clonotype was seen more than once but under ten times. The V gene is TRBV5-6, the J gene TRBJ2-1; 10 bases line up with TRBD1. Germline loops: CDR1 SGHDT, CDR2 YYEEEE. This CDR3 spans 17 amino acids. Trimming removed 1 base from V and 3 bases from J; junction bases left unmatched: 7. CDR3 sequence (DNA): TGTGCCAGCAGCTTGTCTAGGACAGGGGGTGGCTACAATGAGCAGTTCTTC. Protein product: CASSLSRTGGGYNEQFF.

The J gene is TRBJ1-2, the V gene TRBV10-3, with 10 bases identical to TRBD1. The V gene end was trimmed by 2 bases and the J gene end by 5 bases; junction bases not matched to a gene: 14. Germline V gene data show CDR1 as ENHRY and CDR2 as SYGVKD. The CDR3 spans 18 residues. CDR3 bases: TGTGCCATCAGTGAGGAAGATGAGACAGGGGGCGTCCTATATGGCTACACCTTC. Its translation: CAISEEDETGGVLYGYTF.

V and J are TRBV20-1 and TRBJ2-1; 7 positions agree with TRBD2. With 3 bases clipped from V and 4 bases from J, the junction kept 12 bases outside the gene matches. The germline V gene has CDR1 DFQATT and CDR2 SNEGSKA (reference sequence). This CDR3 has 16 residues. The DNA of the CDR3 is TGCAGTGCTAGTAACCCGACTAGCCAAAAATACAATGAGCAGTTCTTC. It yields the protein CSASNPTSQKYNEQFF.

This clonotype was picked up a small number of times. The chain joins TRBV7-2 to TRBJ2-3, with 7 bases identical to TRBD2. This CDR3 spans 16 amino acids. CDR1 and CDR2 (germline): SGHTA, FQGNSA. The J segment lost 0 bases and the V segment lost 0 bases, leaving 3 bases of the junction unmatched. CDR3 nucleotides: TGTGCCAGCAGCTTAGCAACGGGAGGTAGCACAGATACGCAGTATTTT. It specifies CASSLATGGSTDTQYF.

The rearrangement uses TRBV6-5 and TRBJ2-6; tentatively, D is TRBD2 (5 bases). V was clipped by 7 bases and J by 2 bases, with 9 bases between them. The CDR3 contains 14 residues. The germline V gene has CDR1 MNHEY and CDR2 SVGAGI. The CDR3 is CASTALAGANVLTF. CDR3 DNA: TGTGCCAGCACCGCACTAGCTGGGGCCAACGTCCTGACTTTC.

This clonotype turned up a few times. The CDR3 region has the DNA TGTGCCAGCATCGGGCCGGGCCCCAACTATGGCTACACCTTC. Protein: CASIGPGPNYGYTF. The gene calls are TRBV6-1 and TRBJ1-2; no clear D. CDR1 is MNHNS and CDR2 is SASEGT in the germline V gene. There are 14 residues in the CDR3. Trimming pared 7 bases from V and 2 bases from J, leaving 14 bases between.

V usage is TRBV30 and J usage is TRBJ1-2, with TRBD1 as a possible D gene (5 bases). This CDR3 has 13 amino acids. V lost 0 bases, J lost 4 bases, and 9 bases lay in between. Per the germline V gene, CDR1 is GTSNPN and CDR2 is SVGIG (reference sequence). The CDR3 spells CAWSVAGIYGYTF. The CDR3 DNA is TGTGCCTGGAGTGTGGCAGGGATCTATGGCTACACCTTC.

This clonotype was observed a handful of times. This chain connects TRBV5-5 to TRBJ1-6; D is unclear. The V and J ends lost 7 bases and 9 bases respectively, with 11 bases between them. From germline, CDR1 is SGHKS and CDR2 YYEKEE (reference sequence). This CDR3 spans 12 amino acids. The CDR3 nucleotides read TGTGCCAGCGGTGGGTACGTTTCACCCCTCCACTTT. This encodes CASGGYVSPLHF.

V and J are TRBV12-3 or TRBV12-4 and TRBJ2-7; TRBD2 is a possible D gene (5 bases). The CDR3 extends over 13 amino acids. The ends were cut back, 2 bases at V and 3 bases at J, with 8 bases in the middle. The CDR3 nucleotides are TGTGCCAGCAGTTTACATCGGGGCTACGAGCAGTACTTC. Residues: CASSLHRGYEQYF.

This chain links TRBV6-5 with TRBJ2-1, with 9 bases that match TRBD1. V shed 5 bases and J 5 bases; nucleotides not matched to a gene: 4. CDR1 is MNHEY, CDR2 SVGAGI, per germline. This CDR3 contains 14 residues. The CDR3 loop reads CASSGDRVHNEQFF. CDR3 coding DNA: TGTGCCAGCAGTGGGGACAGGGTCCACAATGAGCAGTTCTTC.

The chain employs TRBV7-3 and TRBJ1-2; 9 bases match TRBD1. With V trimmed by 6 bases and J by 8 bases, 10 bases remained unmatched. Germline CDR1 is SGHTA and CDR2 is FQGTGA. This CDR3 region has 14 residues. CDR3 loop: CASRFPGQGLGYTF. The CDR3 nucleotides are TGTGCCAGCAGGTTCCCGGGACAGGGATTAGGCTACACCTTC.

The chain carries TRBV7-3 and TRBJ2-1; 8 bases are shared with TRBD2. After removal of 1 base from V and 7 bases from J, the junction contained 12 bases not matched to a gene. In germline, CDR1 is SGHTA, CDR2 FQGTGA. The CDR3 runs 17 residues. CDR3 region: CASSLRALAGDDNEQFF. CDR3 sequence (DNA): TGTGCCAGCAGCTTAAGGGCTCTAGCGGGTGACGATAATGAGCAGTTCTTC.

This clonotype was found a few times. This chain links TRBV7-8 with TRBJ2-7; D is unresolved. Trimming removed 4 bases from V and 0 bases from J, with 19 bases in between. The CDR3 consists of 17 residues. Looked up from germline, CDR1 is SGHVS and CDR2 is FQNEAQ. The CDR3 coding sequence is TGTGCCAGCAGCTCCCTCGGGCGAAAGCGTCACTCCTACGAGCAGTACTTC. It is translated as CASSSLGRKRHSYEQYF. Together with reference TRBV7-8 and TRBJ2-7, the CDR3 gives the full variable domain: GAGVSQSPRYKVAKRGQDVALRCDPISGHVSLFWYQQALGQGPEFLTYFQNEAQLDKSGLPSDRFFAERPEGSVSTLKIQRTQQEDSAVYLCASSSLGRKRHSYEQYFGPGTRLTVT.

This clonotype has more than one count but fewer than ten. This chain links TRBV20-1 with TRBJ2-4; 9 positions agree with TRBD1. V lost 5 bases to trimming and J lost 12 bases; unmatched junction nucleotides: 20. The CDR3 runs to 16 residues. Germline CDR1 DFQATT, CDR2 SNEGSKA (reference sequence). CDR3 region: CSAQPAGTGTQRHQYF. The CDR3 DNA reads TGCAGTGCTCAACCGGCCGGGACAGGGACCCAGAGACATCAGTACTTC.

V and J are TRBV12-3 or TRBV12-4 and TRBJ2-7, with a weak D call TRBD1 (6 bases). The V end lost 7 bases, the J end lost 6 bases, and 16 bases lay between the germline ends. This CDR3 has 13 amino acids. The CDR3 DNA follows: TGTGCCAGCACCCAGGGGCCGAGGGCCGAGCAGTACTTC. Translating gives CASTQGPRAEQYF.

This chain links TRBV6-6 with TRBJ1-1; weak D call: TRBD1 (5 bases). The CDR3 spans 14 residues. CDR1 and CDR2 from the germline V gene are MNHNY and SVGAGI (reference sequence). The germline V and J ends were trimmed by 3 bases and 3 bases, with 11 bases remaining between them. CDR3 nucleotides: TGTGCCAGCAGTTATCCCGGGGACCACACTGAAGCTTTCTTT. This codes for CASSYPGDHTEAFF.

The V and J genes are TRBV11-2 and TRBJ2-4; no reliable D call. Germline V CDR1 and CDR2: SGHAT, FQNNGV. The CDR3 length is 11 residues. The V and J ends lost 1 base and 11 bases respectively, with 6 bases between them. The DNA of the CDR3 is TGTGCCAGCAGCTTAGTAGGACTTCAGTACTTC. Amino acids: CASSLVGLQYF. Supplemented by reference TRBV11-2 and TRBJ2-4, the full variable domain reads EAGVAQSPRYKIIEKRQSVAFWCNPISGHATLYWYQQILGQGPKLLIQFQNNGVVDDSQLPKDRFSAERLKGVDSTLKIQPAKLEDSAVYLCASSLVGLQYFGAGTRLSVL.

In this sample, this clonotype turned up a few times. CDR3 nucleotides: TGTGCCAGCAGCCATGGTACTAGCGGAAAAACTACAGATACGCAGTATTTT. It translates to CASSHGTSGKTTDTQYF. This chain joins TRBV9 and TRBJ2-3; 8 nucleotides match TRBD2. The CDR3 covers 17 residues. CDR1 and CDR2 (germline): SGDLS, YYNGEE. With 4 bases clipped from V and 3 bases from J, the junction kept 13 bases outside the gene matches.

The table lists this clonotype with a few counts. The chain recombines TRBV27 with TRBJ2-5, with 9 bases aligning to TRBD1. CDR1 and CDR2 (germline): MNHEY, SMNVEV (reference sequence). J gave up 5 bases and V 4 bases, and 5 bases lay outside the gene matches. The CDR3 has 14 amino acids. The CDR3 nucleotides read TGTGCCAGCAGTTACGGACAGGGGACGGAGACCCAGTACTTC. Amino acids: CASSYGQGTETQYF.

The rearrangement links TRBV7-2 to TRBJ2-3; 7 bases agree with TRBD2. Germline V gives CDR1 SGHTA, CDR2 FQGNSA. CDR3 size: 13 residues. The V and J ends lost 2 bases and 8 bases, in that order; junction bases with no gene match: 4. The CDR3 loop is CASSLSREGTQYF. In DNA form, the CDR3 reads TGTGCCAGCAGCTTAAGCAGGGAGGGTACGCAGTATTTT.

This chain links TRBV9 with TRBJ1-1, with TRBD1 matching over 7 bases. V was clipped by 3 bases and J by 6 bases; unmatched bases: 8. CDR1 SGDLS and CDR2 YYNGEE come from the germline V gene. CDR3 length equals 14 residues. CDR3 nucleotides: TGTGCCAGCAGCGGAACGACAGGGATCCCTGAAGCTTTCTTT. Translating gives CASSGTTGIPEAFF.

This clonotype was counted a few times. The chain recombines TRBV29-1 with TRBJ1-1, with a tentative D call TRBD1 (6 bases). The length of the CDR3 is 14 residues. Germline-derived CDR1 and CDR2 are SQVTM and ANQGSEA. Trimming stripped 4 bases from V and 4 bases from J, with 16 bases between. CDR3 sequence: CSVVSRGRSTEAFF. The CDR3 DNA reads TGCAGCGTTGTCTCCAGGGGACGAAGCACTGAAGCTTTCTTT. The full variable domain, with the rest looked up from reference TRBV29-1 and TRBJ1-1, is SAVISQKPSRDICQRGTSLTIQCQVDSQVTMMFWYRQQPGQSLTLIATANQGSEATYESGFVIDKFPISRPNLTFSTLTVSNMSPEDSSIYLCSVVSRGRSTEAFFGQGTRLTVV.

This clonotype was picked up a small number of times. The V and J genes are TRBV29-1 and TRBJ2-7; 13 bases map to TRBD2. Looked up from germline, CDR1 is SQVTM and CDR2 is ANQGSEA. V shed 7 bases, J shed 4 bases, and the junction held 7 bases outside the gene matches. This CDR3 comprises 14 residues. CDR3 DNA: TGCAGCGCCTCGACTAGCGGGGGGACATACGAGCAGTACTTC. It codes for CSASTSGGTYEQYF.

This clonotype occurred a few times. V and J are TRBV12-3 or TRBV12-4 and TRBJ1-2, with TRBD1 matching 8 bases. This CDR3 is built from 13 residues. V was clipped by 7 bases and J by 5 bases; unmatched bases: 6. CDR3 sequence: CASTLGQVYGYTF. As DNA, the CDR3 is TGTGCCAGCACCCTGGGACAGGTTTATGGCTACACCTTC.

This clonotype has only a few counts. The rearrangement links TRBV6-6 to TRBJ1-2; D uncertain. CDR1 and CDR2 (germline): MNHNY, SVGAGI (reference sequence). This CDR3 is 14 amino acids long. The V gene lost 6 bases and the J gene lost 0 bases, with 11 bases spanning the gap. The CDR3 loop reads CASRKGGSNYGYTF. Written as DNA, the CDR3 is TGTGCCAGCAGAAAGGGTGGATCTAACTATGGCTACACCTTC.

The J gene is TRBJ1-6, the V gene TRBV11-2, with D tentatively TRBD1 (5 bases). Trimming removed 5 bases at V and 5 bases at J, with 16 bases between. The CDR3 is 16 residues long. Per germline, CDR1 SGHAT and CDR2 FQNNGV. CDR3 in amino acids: CASSMPGVGDNSPLHF. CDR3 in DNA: TGTGCCAGCAGCATGCCAGGTGTGGGGGATAATTCACCCCTCCACTTT.

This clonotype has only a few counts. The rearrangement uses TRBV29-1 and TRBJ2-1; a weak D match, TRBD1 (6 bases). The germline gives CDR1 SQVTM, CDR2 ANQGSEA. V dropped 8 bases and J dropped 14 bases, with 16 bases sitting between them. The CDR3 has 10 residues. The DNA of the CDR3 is TGCAGCAAACTACAGGGCAGCGAGTTCTTC. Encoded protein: CSKLQGSEFF.